The present T cell receptor beta chain was sequenced within a study of T cell repertoires in cytomegalovirus infection. Of note for this clonotype: Because it lacks the conserved phenylalanine or tryptophan at the end, this CDR3 is likely a read error.

The ends were cut back, 0 bases at V and 1 base at J, with 7 bases in the middle. The CDR3 has 14 residues. Germline V gene data show CDR1 as SGDLS and CDR2 as YYNGEE. TCRdb fed the reads into MiXCR, producing one record per CDR3 protein. The repertoire includes about 740,000 distinct CDR3 sequences, roughly 36% of them detected once, and under 3% sits in the top ten. The V gene is TRBV9, the J gene TRBJ1-1; no definite D call. Sample: PBMCs. The sequence derives from a human donor in good health (CMV status not recorded). Some clones in this sample may be carry-over from other donors' samples. The CDR3 spells CASSVELQNTEAFL. CDR3 sequence (DNA): TGTGCCAGCAGCGTAGAGCTCCAGAACACTGAAGCTTTCTTG.